This paragraph covers one T cell receptor (beta chain) sequence. No antigen is known for it. No clone much larger than this one lies a single base away; base qualities are absent. The immunoSEQ kit was used, according to the manufacturer's recommendations, to generate TCR beta libraries from genomic DNA. For library preparation, a first multiplex PCR was performed with proprietary primers, followed by a second PCR in which unique barcodes were added, and bead cleanups were performed after each round. A positive control reaction and a negative control reaction, both provided in the kit, were run with every batch of samples. The final libraries were assessed on an Agilent 4200 TapeStation D1000 ScreenTape, pooled by volume, and quantified by qPCR. Sequencing was performed on an Illumina NextSeq500 using a MidOutput 150-cycle cartridge, with 156 Read1 cycles, 15 Index1 cycles, and the kit custom primers. The pooled library was loaded at roughly 1 pM with about 18% PhiX control spiked in. On the authors' methods: Vendor-processed data were analyzed in R, and a clonotype was defined as all T cells sharing the same CDR3 nucleotide sequence. In the clone abundance analyses, frequencies in each sample were normalized to that sample's 10,000 most abundant clones. Before analysis, public T cell clones were removed, and these numbered fewer than five per sample on average. An abundance difference of at least 32-fold between compartments was the criterion for calling clonotypes tumor-enriched or baseline blood-enriched. A beta-binomial differential abundance model was used to identify clonotypes that expanded or contracted between blood time points. Similarity between tumor and blood repertoires was quantified using the Baroni-Urbani and Buser coefficient, and groups were compared with two-tailed Wilcoxon tests in R. This is the immuneACCESS table as TCRdb keeps it, with only in-frame sequences that have V and J called. A part of the clones is gone; compared with another copy, unresolved V genes explain less than half, and the rest is unexplained. D and trimming were read from the DNA, whereas the V and J calls and clone size are those reported in that table. In all, the sample holds more than 75,000 clones, and about 79% of those were seen once. The ten largest clones represent approximately 6.4% of the sample.

The sample is drawn from a study of radiation and T cells in renal cell carcinoma (dated by TCRdb to the early 2020s). For context, the study as a whole: Samples were obtained from a clinical trial, in which 15 Gy stereotactic body radiation therapy was delivered to primary renal cell carcinomas and nephrectomy was performed 4 weeks later. A total of some 55 samples underwent TCR beta sequencing, made up of 26 tumors and some 27 peripheral blood samples. A total of 4,016,671 unique CDR3 nucleotide sequences, encoding 2,500,000 or so unique CDR3 amino acid sequences, were found across all 50 or so samples. Points the paper makes about the study in general: Because pretreatment tumor biopsies were not available, the study could not determine whether clonotypes were already present within the tumor at baseline. Blood repertoire dynamics were not followed beyond 4 weeks after treatment. Top tumor clonotypes rose in blood from baseline to 2 weeks post-radiation, then contracted by 4 weeks, suggesting transient expansion of tumor-resident clones. Effects of radiation dose or scheduling on the TCR repertoire could not be addressed with the single-armed trial design.

The sample's time point label is to be understood as: baseline pretreatment blood. The sample's treatment or condition label is to be understood as: 15 Gy SBRT to primary tumor, nephrectomy 4 weeks later. Serial peripheral blood from radiation-treated patients was sampled at baseline, 2 weeks and 4 weeks after SBRT to track tumor-enriched clonotypes. Every patient had renal cell carcinoma of clear cell pathology. The QIAamp DNA Blood Mini Kit (Qiagen) was used to prepare genomic DNA for TCR sequencing. Only samples passing all quality control checks were included in the analyses. There are 16 amino acids in the CDR3, from cysteine to phenylalanine inclusive. The only DNA kept is the CDR3, 48 bases in frame from the first base. Relative to germline, V is missing 4 bases and J is missing 4 bases, with 11 bases of the junction outside any gene match. According to the germline V gene, CDR1 reads SGHRS and CDR2 reads YFSETQ.

Sample: blood, taken from a patient whose treatment included radiotherapy and nephrectomy. The chain uses TRBV5-1 and TRBJ2-1; 7 bases in the junction line up with TRBD2. The sequence derives from a man aged 55 to 70 with renal cell carcinoma. DNA sequence: TGCGCCAGCAGCCCGGGGAGGGATAGGTCATACAATGAGCAGTTCTTC. This yields the protein CASSPGRDRSYNEQFF.